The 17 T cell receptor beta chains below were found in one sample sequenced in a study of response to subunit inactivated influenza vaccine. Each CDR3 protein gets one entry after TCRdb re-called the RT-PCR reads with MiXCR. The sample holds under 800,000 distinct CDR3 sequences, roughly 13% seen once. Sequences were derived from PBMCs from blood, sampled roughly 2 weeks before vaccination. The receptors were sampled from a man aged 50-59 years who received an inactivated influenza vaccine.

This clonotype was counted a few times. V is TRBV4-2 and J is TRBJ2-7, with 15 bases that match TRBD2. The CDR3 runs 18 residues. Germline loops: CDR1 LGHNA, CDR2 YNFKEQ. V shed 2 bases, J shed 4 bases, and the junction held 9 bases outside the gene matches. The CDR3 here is CASSQSGLAGGRGYEQYF. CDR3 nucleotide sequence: TGTGCCAGCAGCCAATCGGGACTAGCGGGAGGCCGGGGGTACGAGCAGTACTTC.

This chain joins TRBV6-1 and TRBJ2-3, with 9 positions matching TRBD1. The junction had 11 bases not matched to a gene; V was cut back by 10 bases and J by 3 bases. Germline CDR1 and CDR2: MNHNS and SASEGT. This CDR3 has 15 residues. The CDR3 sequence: CATLPMGQGTDTQYF. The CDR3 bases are TGTGCCACCCTACCTATGGGACAGGGAACAGATACGCAGTATTTT.

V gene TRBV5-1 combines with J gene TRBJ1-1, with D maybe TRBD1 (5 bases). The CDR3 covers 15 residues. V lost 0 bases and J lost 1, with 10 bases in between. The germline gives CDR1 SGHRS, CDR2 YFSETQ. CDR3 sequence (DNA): TGCGCCAGCAGCTTGGACAGGACAAGGAACACTGAAGCTTTCTTT. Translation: CASSLDRTRNTEAFF.

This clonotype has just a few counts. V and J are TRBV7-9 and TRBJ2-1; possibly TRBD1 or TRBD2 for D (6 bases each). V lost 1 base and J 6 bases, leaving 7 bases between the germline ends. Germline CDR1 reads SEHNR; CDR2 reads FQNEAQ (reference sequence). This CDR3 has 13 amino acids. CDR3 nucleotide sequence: TGTGCCAGCAGCTTAGAGGGGGGCAATGAGCAGTTCTTC. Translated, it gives CASSLEGGNEQFF.

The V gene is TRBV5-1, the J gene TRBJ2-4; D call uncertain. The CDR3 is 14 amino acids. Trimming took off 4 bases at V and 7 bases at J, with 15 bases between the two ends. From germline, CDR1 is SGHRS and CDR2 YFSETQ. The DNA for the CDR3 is TGCGCCAGCAGCCCGACATCAGGCCGGAACATTCAGTACTTC. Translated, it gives CASSPTSGRNIQYF.

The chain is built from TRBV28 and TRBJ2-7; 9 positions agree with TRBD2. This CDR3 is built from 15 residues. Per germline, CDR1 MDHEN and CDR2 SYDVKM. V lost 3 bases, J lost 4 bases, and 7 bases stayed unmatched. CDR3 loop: CASSLLAGARYEQYF. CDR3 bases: TGTGCCAGCAGTTTGTTAGCGGGAGCTCGGTACGAGCAGTACTTC.

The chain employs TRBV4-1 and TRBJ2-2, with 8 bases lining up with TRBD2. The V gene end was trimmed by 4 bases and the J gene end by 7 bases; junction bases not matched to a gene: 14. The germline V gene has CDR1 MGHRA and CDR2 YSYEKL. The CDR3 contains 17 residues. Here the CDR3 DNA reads TGCGCCAGCAGCCCCCCGAGGGCCCGCGGGGGGAACGGGGAGCTGTTTTTT. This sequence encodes CASSPPRARGGNGELFF.

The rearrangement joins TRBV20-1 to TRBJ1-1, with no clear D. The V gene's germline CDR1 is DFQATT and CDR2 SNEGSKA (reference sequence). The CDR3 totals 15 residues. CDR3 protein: CSSREEGRMNTEAFF. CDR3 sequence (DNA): TGCAGCTCCAGAGAGGAGGGCAGGATGAACACTGAAGCTTTCTTT.

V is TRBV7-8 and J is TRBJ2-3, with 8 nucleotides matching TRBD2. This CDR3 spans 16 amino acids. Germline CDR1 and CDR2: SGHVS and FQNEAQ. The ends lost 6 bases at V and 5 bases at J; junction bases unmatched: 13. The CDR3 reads CASRRAGGGTRDTQYF. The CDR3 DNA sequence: TGTGCCAGCAGACGAGCCGGCGGGGGGACCAGAGATACGCAGTATTTT.

The CDR3 reads CATQRDRFNEKLFF. The CDR3 bases are TGTGCCACCCAGAGGGACAGGTTTAATGAAAAACTGTTTTTT. The V gene is TRBV2, the J gene TRBJ1-4; 8 bases line up with TRBD1. Germline V gene data show CDR1 as SNHLY and CDR2 as FYNNEI. Trimming at V came to 10 bases and at J to 4 bases, leaving 8 bases not matched to a gene. The CDR3 is 14 amino acids.

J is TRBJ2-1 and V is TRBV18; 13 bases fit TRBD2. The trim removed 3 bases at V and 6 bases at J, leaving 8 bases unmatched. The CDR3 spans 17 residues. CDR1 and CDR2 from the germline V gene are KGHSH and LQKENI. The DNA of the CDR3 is TGTGCCAGCTCACCGCAGCCACGACTAGCGGGAGGCAATGAGCAGTTCTTC. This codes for CASSPQPRLAGGNEQFF. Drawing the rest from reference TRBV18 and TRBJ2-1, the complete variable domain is NAGVMQNPRHLVRRRGQEARLRCSPMKGHSHVYWYRQLPEEGLKFMVYLQKENIIDESGMPKERFSAEFPKEGPSILRIQQVVRGDSAAYFCASSPQPRLAGGNEQFFGPGTRLTVL.

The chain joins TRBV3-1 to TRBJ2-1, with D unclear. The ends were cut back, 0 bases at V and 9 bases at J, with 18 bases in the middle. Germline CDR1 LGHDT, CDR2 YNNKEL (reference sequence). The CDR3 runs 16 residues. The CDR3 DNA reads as TGTGCCAGCAGCCAAGAAGTTCGGGTCACTGGTGGTGAGCAGTTCTTC. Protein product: CASSQEVRVTGGEQFF.

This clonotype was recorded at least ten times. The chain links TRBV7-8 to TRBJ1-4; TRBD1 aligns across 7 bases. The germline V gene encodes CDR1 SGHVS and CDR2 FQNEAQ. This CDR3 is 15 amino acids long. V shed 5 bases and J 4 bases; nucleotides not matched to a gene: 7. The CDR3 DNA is TGTGCCAGCAGCGAGGGGGGACAGCTTAATGAAAAACTGTTTTTT. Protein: CASSEGGQLNEKLFF. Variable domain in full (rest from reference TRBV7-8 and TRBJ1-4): GAGVSQSPRYKVAKRGQDVALRCDPISGHVSLFWYQQALGQGPEFLTYFQNEAQLDKSGLPSDRFFAERPEGSVSTLKIQRTQQEDSAVYLCASSEGGQLNEKLFFGSGTQLSVL.

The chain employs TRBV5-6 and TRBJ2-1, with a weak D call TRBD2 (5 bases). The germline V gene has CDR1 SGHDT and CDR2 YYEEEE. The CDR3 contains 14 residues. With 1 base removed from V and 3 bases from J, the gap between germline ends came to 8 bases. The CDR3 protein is CASSLISVYNEQFF. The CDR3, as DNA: TGTGCCAGCAGCTTGATTAGCGTCTACAATGAGCAGTTCTTC.

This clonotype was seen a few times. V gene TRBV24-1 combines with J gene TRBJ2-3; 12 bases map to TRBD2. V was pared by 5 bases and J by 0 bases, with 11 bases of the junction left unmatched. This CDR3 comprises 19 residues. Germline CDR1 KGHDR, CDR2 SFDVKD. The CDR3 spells CATSGLRGTSGSSTDTQYF. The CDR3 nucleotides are TGTGCCACCAGTGGCCTTCGGGGGACTAGCGGGTCAAGCACAGATACGCAGTATTTT.

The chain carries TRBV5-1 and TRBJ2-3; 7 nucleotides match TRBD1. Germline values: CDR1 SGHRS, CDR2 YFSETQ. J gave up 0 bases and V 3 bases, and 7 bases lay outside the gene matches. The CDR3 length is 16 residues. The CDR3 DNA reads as TGCGCCAGCAGCTGGGGACAGACTTCTAGCACAGATACGCAGTATTTT. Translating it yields CASSWGQTSSTDTQYF.

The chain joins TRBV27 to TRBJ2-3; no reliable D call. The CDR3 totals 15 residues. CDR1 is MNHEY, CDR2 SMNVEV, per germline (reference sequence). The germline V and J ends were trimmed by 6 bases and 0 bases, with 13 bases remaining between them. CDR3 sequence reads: CASRSQRTSTDTQYF. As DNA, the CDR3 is TGTGCCAGCAGGTCACAGCGAACTAGCACAGATACGCAGTATTTT.